This T cell receptor beta chain comes out of a study of blood T cell repertoires in COVID-19. On the study more broadly: There were acute and convalescent COVID-19 samples, and they came from the United States, Italy and Spain. PBMCs, B-cell-depleted T cells, or T cells provided the cDNA or gDNA that made up the material.

Per the germline V gene, CDR1 is MNHEY and CDR2 is SVGAGI. V lost 8 bases and J lost 6, with 15 bases in between. The CDR3 extends over 13 amino acids. Authors' methods: Reference gene primer amplification in the assay estimated nucleated cell counts. The repertoire was sequenced with immunoSEQ multiplex PCR; TCRdb's copy has only in-frame clones and lacks some. The V and J calls and the clone size are those of that table, but D and trimming were determined from the DNA. Seen here are 200,000 or so clones, approximately 84% observed once, and the top ten hold approximately 5%. Sequencing input: peripheral blood. V gene TRBV6-5 combines with J gene TRBJ2-3; TRBD2 is a possible D gene (5 bases). The sequence came from a woman aged 70-85 years with active or convalescent COVID-19. The CDR3 DNA is TGTGCCAGCGGAAGAGATATAGCGGATACGCAGTATTTT. It is translated as CASGRDIADTQYF.